Detailed here is one T cell receptor (beta chain). Indicated treatment: preoperative locoregional IRX-2 cytokine immunotherapy. Preoperative locoregional IRX-2 cytokine immunotherapy was tested in the phase Ib source study. The sample originates from a study of preoperative IRX-2 immunotherapy in early breast cancer. Some clones are missing from TCRdb's copy, which holds only in-frame ones; the method was immunoSEQ multiplex PCR. The sample carries some 59,000 clones, approximately 95% recorded once. The germline V and J ends were trimmed by 2 bases and 6 bases, with 11 bases remaining between them. CDR3 size: 14 residues. The V gene's germline CDR1 is LGHNA and CDR2 YNFKEQ.

This TCR was recovered from a human donor with breast cancer. The chain joins TRBV4-2 to TRBJ2-1, with D unresolved. The specimen was obtained from a patient treated with IRX-2 immunotherapy. The CDR3 nucleotides read TGTGCCAGCAGCCAAATGGAAAGGCGCAATGAGCAGTTCTTC. Translated, it gives CASSQMERRNEQFF.